A selection of T cell receptor beta chains follows, all from one sample in a study of post-analysis software for immune sequencing data. TCRdb recomputed calls from the PCR reads with MiXCR, one row per CDR3 protein. The sample consists of about 430,000 distinct CDR3 sequences, 30% to 45% of them appearing once. The sample consisted of blood. These receptors were taken from a girl aged 2 to 10 with multiple sclerosis. Both conserved end residues are part of each CDR3. D genes are given only for firm matches. The listing skips clone size in some rows; elsewhere it reads once, few, many or a size class.

j_gene | abundance | d_gene | v_gene | CDR3aa | CDR3nt
TRBJ2-7 | - | TRBD2 | TRBV28 | CASSSPGTSGYEQYF | TGTGCCAGCAGTTCCCCCGGGACTAGCGGGTACGAGCAGTACTTC
TRBJ2-5 | - | - | TRBV3-1 | CASSQASRETQYF | TGTGCCAGCAGCCAAGCTTCCCGTGAGACCCAGTACTTC
TRBJ2-3 | - | - | TRBV20-1 | CSARGGTFSTDTQYF | TGCAGTGCTAGGGGAGGTACCTTTAGCACAGATACGCAGTATTTT
TRBJ1-6 | few | - | TRBV10-3 | CAISESGMGAPLHF | TGTGCCATCAGTGAGTCCGGGATGGGGGCACCCCTCCACTTT
TRBJ1-5 | few | - | TRBV9 | CASSVDGYQPQHF | TGTGCCAGCAGCGTAGACGGATATCAGCCCCAGCATTTT
TRBJ1-2 | - | - | TRBV15 | CATSRGVPYGYTF | TGTGCCACCAGCAGGGGGGTCCCCTATGGCTACACCTTC
TRBJ2-5 | - | - | TRBV29-1 | CSVRRTQYQETQYF | TGCAGCGTTCGAAGAACCCAGTACCAAGAGACCCAGTACTTC
TRBJ2-3 | - | TRBD2 | TRBV6-1 | CASSEWIAGTTDTQYF | TGTGCCAGCAGTGAATGGATAGCGGGGACGACAGATACGCAGTATTTT
TRBJ2-5 | few | - | TRBV10-3 | CAISALPQGGGETQYF | TGTGCCATCAGTGCCCTCCCACAGGGAGGTGGAGAGACCCAGTACTTC
TRBJ1-4 | - | TRBD1 | TRBV27 | CASSLGDRKNEKLFF | TGTGCCAGCAGTTTAGGGGACAGGAAGAATGAAAAACTGTTTTTT
TRBJ2-1 | - | - | TRBV29-1 | CSVEGPYNEQFF | TGCAGCGTTGAGGGGCCCTACAATGAGCAGTTCTTC
TRBJ2-7 | - | TRBD1 | TRBV9 | CASSVGWDSRLREQYF | TGTGCCAGCAGCGTAGGTTGGGACAGCCGGTTGCGTGAGCAGTACTTC
TRBJ1-2 | - | TRBD1 | TRBV2 | CASSPDRGAGYTF | TGTGCCAGCAGTCCGGACAGGGGGGCCGGCTACACCTTC
TRBJ2-1 | - | TRBD1 | TRBV5-6 | CASSLATGFGEQFF | TGTGCCAGCAGCTTGGCGACAGGGTTTGGTGAGCAGTTCTTC
TRBJ2-7 | - | TRBD1 | TRBV20-1 | CSARDARDRTYEQYF | TGCAGTGCTAGAGATGCCCGGGACAGGACCTACGAGCAGTACTTC
TRBJ1-4 | - | TRBD1 | TRBV2 | CASRTGDATNEKLFF | TGTGCCAGCAGGACAGGGGACGCAACTAATGAAAAACTGTTTTTT
TRBJ2-3 | few | TRBD2 | TRBV4-3 | CTSSQGAGGTSDTQYF | TGCACCAGCAGCCAAGGGGCGGGAGGGACCTCAGATACGCAGTATTTT
TRBJ1-1 | - | - | TRBV12-3/TRBV12-4 | CASSLSPGDTEAFF | TGTGCCAGCAGTTTATCCCCCGGAGACACTGAAGCTTTCTTT
TRBJ2-1 | few | TRBD2 | TRBV12-5 | CASGLFPGLAGNEQFF | TGTGCTAGTGGCCTCTTTCCGGGACTAGCGGGGAACGAGCAGTTCTTC
TRBJ2-3 | - | TRBD2 | TRBV7-2 | CASSLGTSGRVTQYF | TGTGCCAGCAGCTTAGGGACTAGCGGGAGGGTTACGCAGTATTTT
TRBJ2-5 | few | - | TRBV11-2 | CASSFSTGKEETQYF | TGTGCCAGCAGCTTCTCCACGGGGAAAGAAGAGACCCAGTACTTC
TRBJ1-1 | few | TRBD1 | TRBV7-3 | CASSATGTGNLLPHTEAFF | TGTGCCAGCAGCGCGACCGGGACAGGAAACCTACTACCCCACACTGAAGCTTTCTTT
TRBJ2-7 | few | TRBD1 | TRBV10-3 | CAISEGTDSYEQYF | TGTGCCATCAGTGAGGGGACAGACTCCTACGAGCAGTACTTC
TRBJ2-3 | - | TRBD2 | TRBV28 | CASSGAGTSGGGPDTQYF | TGTGCCAGCAGTGGAGCCGGGACTAGCGGGGGGGGGCCAGATACGCAGTATTTT
TRBJ2-5 | - | - | TRBV7-2 | CASSLVSRPETQYF | TGTGCCAGCAGCTTAGTCTCGCGGCCCGAGACCCAGTACTTC
TRBJ2-3 | few | TRBD2 | TRBV5-1 | CASSLFASGSDTQYF | TGCGCCAGCAGCTTGTTTGCTAGCGGTTCAGATACGCAGTATTTT
TRBJ1-2 | - | TRBD1 | TRBV10-3 | CASDRGQFYGYTF | TGTGCCAGCGACAGGGGACAGTTCTATGGCTACACCTTC
TRBJ2-4 | few | - | TRBV6-1 | CASSEEPQGLRDIQYF | TGTGCCAGCAGTGAAGAACCCCAGGGGCTGAGGGACATTCAGTACTTC
TRBJ1-4 | few | TRBD1 | TRBV4-3 | CASSQDWAGGSRKLFF | TGCGCCAGCAGCCAAGATTGGGCAGGGGGAAGTAGAAAACTGTTTTTT
TRBJ1-2 | few | TRBD1 | TRBV12-3/TRBV12-4 | CASTRTGSNYGYTF | TGTGCCAGCACCCGGACAGGGAGTAACTATGGCTACACCTTC
TRBJ2-1 | - | - | TRBV29-1 | CSVGSSYNEQFF | TGCAGCGTTGGAAGCTCCTACAATGAGCAGTTCTTC
TRBJ2-3 | - | - | TRBV28 | CASSILNTQYF | TGTGCCAGCAGCATCCTAAATACGCAGTATTTT
TRBJ2-7 | - | - | TRBV12-3/TRBV12-4 | CASGPGTPYEQYF | TGTGCCAGCGGCCCCGGGACGCCCTACGAGCAGTACTTC
TRBJ2-3 | - | - | TRBV29-1 | CSASNRVSTDTQYF | TGCAGCGCGAGTAACAGGGTATCCACAGATACGCAGTATTTT
TRBJ2-5 | few | - | TRBV3-1 | CASSQPGLQETQYF | TGTGCCAGCAGCCAACCGGGACTTCAAGAGACCCAGTACTTC
TRBJ1-6 | few | - | TRBV9 | CASSVREGSPLHF | TGTGCCAGCAGCGTTCGGGAGGGATCACCCCTCCACTTT
TRBJ2-5 | - | - | TRBV5-1 | CASSLEAGIRETQYF | TGCGCCAGCAGCTTGGAGGCAGGCATTAGGGAGACCCAGTACTTC
TRBJ2-1 | few | - | TRBV7-2 | CASSLGIVDEQFF | TGTGCCAGCAGCCTCGGTATAGTAGATGAGCAGTTCTTC
TRBJ2-3 | - | - | TRBV28 | CASSSPGIGLGDTQYF | TGTGCCAGCAGTTCCCCGGGGATCGGGCTAGGAGATACGCAGTATTTT
TRBJ2-2 | - | - | TRBV5-1 | CASSFRDTGELFF | TGCGCCAGCAGCTTCCGGGACACCGGGGAGCTGTTTTTT
TRBJ2-1 | - | - | TRBV7-3 | CATQPGPQNNEQFF | TGTGCCACCCAGCCAGGTCCCCAAAACAATGAGCAGTTCTTC
TRBJ2-7 | - | TRBD1 | TRBV7-2 | CASSFKIQGYERYF | TGTGCCAGCAGCTTCAAAATACAGGGGTACGAGCGGTACTTC
TRBJ1-2 | - | TRBD1 | TRBV12-3/TRBV12-4 | CASSAQGAGGYTF | TGTGCCAGCAGTGCCCAGGGGGCAGGCGGCTACACCTTC
TRBJ2-7 | - | TRBD1 | TRBV2 | CASRLRQGSYNEQYF | TGTGCCAGCAGGCTCCGACAGGGCTCCTACAATGAGCAGTACTTC
TRBJ2-7 | few | - | TRBV18 | CASSPLLGSSYEQYF | TGTGCCAGCTCACCTCTACTTGGAAGCTCCTACGAGCAGTACTTC
TRBJ1-4 | - | TRBD1 | TRBV4-1 | CASSQPGQVDEKLFF | TGCGCCAGCAGCCAGCCGGGACAGGTGGATGAAAAACTGTTTTTT
TRBJ2-7 | - | - | TRBV13 | CASSLVGGCYEQYF | TGTGCCAGCAGCTTAGTTGGGGGCTGTTACGAGCAGTACTTC
TRBJ2-7 | - | - | TRBV28 | CASSSPDSTFYEQYF | TGTGCCAGCAGCTCTCCGGACAGTACCTTTTACGAGCAGTACTTC
TRBJ2-6 | many | - | TRBV7-2 | CASSLITGRANVLTF | TGTGCCAGCAGCTTAATCACGGGAAGGGCCAACGTCCTGACTTTC
TRBJ2-7 | - | - | TRBV27 | CASSESGQPVSYEQYF | TGTGCCAGCAGTGAATCGGGACAACCTGTCTCCTACGAGCAGTACTTC
TRBJ2-3 | - | - | TRBV6-5 | CASSRKVTDTQYF | TGTGCCAGCAGTCGAAAAGTCACAGATACGCAGTATTTT
TRBJ2-7 | few | - | TRBV6-1 | CASTKSPGTKVAYEQYF | TGTGCCAGCACCAAATCCCCCGGGACAAAGGTAGCCTACGAGCAGTACTTC
TRBJ2-3 | few | - | TRBV27 | CASRTGHGPDTQYF | TGTGCCAGCAGAACGGGACACGGCCCGGATACGCAGTATTTT
TRBJ2-7 | - | - | TRBV4-2 | CASSLGRGLSSYEQYF | TGTGCCAGCAGCCTCGGGAGAGGATTGAGCTCCTACGAGCAGTACTTC
TRBJ2-3 | - | - | TRBV4-2 | CASSQGPPPDTQYF | TGTGCCAGCAGCCAAGGTCCCCCCCCAGATACGCAGTATTTT
TRBJ2-1 | many | - | TRBV29-1 | CSVVPVSYNEQFF | TGCAGCGTTGTCCCGGTCAGCTACAATGAGCAGTTCTTC
TRBJ2-7 | once | TRBD1 | TRBV7-9 | CASKPGTGDYEQYF | TGTGCCAGCAAACCTGGGACAGGGGACTACGAGCAGTACTTC
TRBJ2-7 | - | TRBD2 | TRBV3-1 | CASSQGWPGLAGGSYEQYF | TGTGCCAGCAGCCAAGGATGGCCGGGACTAGCGGGGGGCTCCTACGAGCAGTACTTC
TRBJ2-7 | - | - | TRBV9 | CASSEDSKGDLSYEQYF | TGTGCCAGCAGCGAAGACTCGAAGGGGGACCTCTCCTACGAGCAGTACTTC
TRBJ1-2 | - | TRBD1 | TRBV2 | CASRPGQVYGYTF | TGTGCCAGCAGACCAGGACAGGTTTATGGCTACACCTTC